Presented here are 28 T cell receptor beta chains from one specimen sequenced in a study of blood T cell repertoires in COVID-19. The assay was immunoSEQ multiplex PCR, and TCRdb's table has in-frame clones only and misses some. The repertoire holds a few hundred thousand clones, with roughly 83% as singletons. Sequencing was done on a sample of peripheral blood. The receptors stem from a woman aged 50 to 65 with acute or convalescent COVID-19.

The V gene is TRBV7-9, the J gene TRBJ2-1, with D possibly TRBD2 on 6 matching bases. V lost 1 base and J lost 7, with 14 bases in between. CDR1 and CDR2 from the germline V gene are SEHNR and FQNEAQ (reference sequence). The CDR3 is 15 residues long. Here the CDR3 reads CASSLVHLARNEQFF. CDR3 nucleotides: TGTGCCAGCAGCTTAGTTCACCTAGCGAGGAATGAGCAGTTCTTC. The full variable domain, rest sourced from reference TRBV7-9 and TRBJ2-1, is DTGVSQNPRHKITKRGQNVTFRCDPISEHNRLYWYRQTLGQGPEFLTYFQNEAQLEKSRLLSDRFSAERPKGSFSTLEIQRTEQGDSAMYLCASSLVHLARNEQFFGPGTRLTVL.

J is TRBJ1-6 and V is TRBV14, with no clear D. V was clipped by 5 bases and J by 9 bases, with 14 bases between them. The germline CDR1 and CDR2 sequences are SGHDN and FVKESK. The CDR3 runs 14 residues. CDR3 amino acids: CASSYTAAVSPLHF. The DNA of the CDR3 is TGTGCCAGCAGCTACACAGCGGCCGTTTCACCCCTCCACTTT.

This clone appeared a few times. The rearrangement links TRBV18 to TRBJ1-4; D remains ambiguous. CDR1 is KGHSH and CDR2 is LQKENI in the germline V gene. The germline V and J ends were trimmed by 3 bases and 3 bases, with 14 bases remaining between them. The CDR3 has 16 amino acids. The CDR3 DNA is TGTGCCAGCTCACCTCCCGGGGTAGGAGCTAATGAAAAACTGTTTTTT. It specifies CASSPPGVGANEKLFF. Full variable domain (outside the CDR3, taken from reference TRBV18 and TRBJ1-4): NAGVMQNPRHLVRRRGQEARLRCSPMKGHSHVYWYRQLPEEGLKFMVYLQKENIIDESGMPKERFSAEFPKEGPSILRIQQVVRGDSAAYFCASSPPGVGANEKLFFGSGTQLSVL.

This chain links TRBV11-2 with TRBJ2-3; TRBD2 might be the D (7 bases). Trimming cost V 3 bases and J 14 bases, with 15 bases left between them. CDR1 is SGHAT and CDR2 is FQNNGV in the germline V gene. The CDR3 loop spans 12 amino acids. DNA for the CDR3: TGTGCCAGCAGCTTGGGGGGGCGGAATCGGTATTTT. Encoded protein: CASSLGGRNRYF.

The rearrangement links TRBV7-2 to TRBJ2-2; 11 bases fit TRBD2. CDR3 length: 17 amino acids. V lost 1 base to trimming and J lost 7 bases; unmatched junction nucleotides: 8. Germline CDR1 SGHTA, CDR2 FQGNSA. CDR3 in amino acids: CASSLVALAGEGGELFF. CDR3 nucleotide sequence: TGTGCCAGCAGCTTAGTGGCACTAGCGGGAGAGGGCGGGGAGCTGTTTTTT.

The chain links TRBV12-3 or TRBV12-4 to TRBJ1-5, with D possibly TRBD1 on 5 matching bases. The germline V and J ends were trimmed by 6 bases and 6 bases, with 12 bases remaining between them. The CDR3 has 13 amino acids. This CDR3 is CASSLQVPQPQHF. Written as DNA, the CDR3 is TGTGCCAGCAGCCTACAGGTGCCTCAGCCCCAGCATTTT.

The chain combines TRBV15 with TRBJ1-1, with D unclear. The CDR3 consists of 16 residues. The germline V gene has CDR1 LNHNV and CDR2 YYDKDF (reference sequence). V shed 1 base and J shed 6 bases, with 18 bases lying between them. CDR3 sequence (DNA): TGTGCCACCAGCAGAGGGGCCACAGTCACGGTCGCTGAAGCTTTCTTT. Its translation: CATSRGATVTVAEAFF.

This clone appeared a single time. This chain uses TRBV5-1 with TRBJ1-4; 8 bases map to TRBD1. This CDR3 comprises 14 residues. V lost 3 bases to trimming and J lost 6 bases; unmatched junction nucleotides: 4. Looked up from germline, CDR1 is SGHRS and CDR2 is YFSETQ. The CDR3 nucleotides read TGCGCCAGCAGCTCAGGGGGCGCATATGAAAAACTGTTTTTT. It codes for CASSSGGAYEKLFF. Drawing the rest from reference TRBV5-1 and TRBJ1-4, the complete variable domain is KAGVTQTPRYLIKTRGQQVTLSCSPISGHRSVSWYQQTPGQGLQFLFEYFSETQRNKGNFPGRFSGRQFSNSRSEMNVSTLELGDSALYLCASSSGGAYEKLFFGSGTQLSVL.

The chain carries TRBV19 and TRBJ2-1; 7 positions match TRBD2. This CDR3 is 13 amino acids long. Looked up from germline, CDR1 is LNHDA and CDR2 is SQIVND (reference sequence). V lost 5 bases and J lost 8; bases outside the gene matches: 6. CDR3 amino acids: CASSFGGGDEQFF. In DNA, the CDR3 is TGTGCCAGTAGTTTCGGGGGAGGGGATGAGCAGTTCTTC.

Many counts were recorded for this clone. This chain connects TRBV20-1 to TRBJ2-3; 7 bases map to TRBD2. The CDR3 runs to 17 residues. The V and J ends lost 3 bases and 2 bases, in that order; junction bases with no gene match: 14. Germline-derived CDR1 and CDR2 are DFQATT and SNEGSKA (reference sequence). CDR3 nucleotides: TGCAGTGCTAGTCCGAGACAGAGCCGGGACTACACAGATACGCAGTATTTT. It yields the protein CSASPRQSRDYTDTQYF.

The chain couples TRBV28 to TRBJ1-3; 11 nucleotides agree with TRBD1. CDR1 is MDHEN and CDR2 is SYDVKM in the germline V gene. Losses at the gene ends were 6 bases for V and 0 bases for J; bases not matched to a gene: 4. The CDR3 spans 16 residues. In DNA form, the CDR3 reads TGTGCCAGCAGCCCCGGGACAGGGGGCTCTGGAAACACCATATATTTT. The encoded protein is CASSPGTGGSGNTIYF.

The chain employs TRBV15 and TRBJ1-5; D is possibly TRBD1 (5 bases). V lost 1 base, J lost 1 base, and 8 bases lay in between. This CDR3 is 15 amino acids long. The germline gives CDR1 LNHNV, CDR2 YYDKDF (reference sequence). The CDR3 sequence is CATSRVQASNQPQHF. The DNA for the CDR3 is TGTGCCACCAGCAGAGTACAGGCCAGCAATCAGCCCCAGCATTTT.

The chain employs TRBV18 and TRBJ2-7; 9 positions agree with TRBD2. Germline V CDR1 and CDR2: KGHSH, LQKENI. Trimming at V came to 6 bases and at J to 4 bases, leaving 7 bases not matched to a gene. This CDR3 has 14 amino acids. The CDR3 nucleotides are TGTGCCAGCTCTCTCAGACTAGCGGAGTACGAGCAGTACTTC. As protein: CASSLRLAEYEQYF.

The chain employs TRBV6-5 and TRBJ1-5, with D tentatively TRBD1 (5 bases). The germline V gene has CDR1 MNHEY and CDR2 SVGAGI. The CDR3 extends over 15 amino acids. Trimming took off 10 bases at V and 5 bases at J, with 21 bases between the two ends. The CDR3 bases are TGTGCCACCCAGAGGGCAGGGAGGGATGATCAGCCCCAGCATTTT. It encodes CATQRAGRDDQPQHF.

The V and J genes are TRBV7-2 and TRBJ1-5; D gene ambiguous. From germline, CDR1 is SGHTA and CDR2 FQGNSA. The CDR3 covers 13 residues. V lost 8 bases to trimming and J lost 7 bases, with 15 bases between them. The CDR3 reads CASSRRAGQPQHF. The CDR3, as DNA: TGTGCCAGCTCGAGACGGGCGGGACAGCCCCAGCATTTT.

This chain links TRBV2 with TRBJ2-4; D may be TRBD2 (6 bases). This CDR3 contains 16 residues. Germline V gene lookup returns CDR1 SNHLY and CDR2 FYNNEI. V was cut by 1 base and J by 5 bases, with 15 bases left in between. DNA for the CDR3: TGTGCCAGCAGTGAAGGTCCTGGGACGGGGGAAAACATTCAGTACTTC. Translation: CASSEGPGTGENIQYF.

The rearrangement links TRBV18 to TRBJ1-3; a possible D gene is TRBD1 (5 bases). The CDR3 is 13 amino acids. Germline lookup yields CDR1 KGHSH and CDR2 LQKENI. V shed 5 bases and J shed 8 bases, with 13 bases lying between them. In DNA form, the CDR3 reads TGTGCCAGCTCAAAGGACAATCGGGACACCATATATTTT. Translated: CASSKDNRDTIYF. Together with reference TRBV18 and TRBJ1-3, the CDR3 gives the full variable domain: NAGVMQNPRHLVRRRGQEARLRCSPMKGHSHVYWYRQLPEEGLKFMVYLQKENIIDESGMPKERFSAEFPKEGPSILRIQQVVRGDSAAYFCASSKDNRDTIYFGEGSWLTVV.

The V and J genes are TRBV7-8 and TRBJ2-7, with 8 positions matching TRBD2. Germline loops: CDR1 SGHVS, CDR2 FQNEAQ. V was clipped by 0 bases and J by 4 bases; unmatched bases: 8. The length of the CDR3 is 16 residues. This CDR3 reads CASSLALVAGSYEQYF. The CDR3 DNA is TGTGCCAGCAGCTTAGCGTTGGTAGCGGGATCATACGAGCAGTACTTC. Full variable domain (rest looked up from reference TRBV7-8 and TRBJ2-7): GAGVSQSPRYKVAKRGQDVALRCDPISGHVSLFWYQQALGQGPEFLTYFQNEAQLDKSGLPSDRFFAERPEGSVSTLKIQRTQQEDSAVYLCASSLALVAGSYEQYFGPGTRLTVT.

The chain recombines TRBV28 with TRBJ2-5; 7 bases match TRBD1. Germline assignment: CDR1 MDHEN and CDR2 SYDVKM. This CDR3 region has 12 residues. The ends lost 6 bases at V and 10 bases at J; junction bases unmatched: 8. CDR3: CASSLTGQIQYF. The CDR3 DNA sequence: TGTGCCAGCAGCCTAACGGGACAGATCCAGTACTTC.

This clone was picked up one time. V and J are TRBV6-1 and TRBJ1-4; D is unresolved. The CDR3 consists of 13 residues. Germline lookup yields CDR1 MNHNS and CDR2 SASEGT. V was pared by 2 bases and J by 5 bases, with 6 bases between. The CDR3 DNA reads TGTGCCAGCAGTGAACAGTTAAATGAAAAACTGTTTTTT. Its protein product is CASSEQLNEKLFF.

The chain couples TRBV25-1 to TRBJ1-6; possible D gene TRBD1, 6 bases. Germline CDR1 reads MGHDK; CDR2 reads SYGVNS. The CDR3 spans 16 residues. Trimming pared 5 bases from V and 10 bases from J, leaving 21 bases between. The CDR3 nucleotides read TGTGCCAGCAGTCCCTCCGGGAGGGGGGTCGGGTCACCCCTCCACTTT. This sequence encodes CASSPSGRGVGSPLHF.

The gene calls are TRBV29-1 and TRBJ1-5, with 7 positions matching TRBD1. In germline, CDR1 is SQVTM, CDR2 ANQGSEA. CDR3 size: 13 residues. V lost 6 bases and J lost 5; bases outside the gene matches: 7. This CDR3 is CSVSTTGYQPQHF. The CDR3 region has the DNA TGCAGCGTCTCGACGACAGGGTATCAGCCCCAGCATTTT.

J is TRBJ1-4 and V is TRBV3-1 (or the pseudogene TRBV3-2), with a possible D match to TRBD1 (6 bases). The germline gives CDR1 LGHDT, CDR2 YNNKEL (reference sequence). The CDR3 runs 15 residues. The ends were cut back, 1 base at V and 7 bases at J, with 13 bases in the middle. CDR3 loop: CASSQVGGFSEKLFF. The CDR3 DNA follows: TGTGCCAGCAGCCAAGTAGGGGGATTCTCTGAAAAACTGTTTTTT.

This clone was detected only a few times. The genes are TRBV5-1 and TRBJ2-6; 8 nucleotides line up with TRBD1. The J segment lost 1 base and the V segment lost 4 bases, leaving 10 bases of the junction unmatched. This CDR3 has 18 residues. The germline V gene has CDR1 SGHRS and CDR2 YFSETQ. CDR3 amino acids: CASSPGQGPASGANVLTF. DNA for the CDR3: TGCGCCAGCAGCCCAGGACAGGGTCCCGCATCTGGGGCCAACGTCCTGACTTTC.

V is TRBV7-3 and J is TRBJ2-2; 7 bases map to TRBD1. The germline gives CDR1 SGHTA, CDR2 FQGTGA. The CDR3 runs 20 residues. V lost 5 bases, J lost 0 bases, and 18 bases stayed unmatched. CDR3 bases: TGTGCCAGCAGCCTATGGGGCACAGGGGACCCCCGCGCGAACACCGGGGAGCTGTTTTTT. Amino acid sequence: CASSLWGTGDPRANTGELFF.

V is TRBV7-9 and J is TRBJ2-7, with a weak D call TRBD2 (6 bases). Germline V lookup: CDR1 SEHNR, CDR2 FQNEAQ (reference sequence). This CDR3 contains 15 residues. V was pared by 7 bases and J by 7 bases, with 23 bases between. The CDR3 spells CASNHGRFVFGEQYF. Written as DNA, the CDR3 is TGTGCCAGCAACCATGGGAGGTTTGTATTTGGGGAGCAGTACTTC. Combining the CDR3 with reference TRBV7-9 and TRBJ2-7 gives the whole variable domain DTGVSQNPRHKITKRGQNVTFRCDPISEHNRLYWYRQTLGQGPEFLTYFQNEAQLEKSRLLSDRFSAERPKGSFSTLEIQRTEQGDSAMYLCASNHGRFVFGEQYFGPGTRLTVT.

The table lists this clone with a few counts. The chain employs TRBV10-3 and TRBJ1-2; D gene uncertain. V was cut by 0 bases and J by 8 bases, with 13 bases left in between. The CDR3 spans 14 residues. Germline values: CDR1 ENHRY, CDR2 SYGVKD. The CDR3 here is CAISESRELEGYTF. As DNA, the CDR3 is TGTGCCATCAGTGAGTCGAGGGAGCTGGAGGGCTACACCTTC.

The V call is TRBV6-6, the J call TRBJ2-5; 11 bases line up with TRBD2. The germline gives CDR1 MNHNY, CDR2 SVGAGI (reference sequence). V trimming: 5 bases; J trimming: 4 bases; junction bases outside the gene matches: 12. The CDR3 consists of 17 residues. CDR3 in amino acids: CASSRTWVSGRAETQYF. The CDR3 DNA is TGTGCCAGCAGTCGGACCTGGGTTAGCGGGAGGGCAGAGACCCAGTACTTC.